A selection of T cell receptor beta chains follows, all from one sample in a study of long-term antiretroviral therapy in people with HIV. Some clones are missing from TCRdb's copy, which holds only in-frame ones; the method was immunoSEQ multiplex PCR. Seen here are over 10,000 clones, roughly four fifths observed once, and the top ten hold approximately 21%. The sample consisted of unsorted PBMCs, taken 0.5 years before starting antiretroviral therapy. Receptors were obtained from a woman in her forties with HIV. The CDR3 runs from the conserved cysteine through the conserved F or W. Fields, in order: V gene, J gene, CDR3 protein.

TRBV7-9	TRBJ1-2	CASNTGGASYGYTF
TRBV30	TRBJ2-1	CAWSVQGVGEQFF
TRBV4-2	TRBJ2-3	CASSQEEVTGPYTQYF
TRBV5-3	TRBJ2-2	CARSSYRGPRKSGELFF
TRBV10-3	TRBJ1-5	CAISEGGDINQPQHF
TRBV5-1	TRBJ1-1	CASSLGQVNTEAFF
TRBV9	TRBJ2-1	CASSVRDRGYNEQFF
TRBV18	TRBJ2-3	CASSPTLDGLGYGTDTQYF
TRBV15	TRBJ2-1	CATSRDVETYNEQFF
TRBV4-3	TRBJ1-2	CASSQTTGGGYTF
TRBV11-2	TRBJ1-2	CASSLEVGQSRF
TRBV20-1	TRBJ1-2	CSARQGNGYTF
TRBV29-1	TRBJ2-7	CSVVLGDTKRLAGGGYEQYF
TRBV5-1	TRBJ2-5	CASKVHAGPSQETQYF
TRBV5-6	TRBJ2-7	CASSSGQSYEQYF
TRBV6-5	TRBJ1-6	CASRRLNSPLHF
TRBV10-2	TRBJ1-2	CASSDSGTANYGYTF
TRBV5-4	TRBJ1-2	CASSLAVEGAVGYTF
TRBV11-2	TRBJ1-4	CASGAGTQNEKLFF
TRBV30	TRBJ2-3	CAWSTGGGADTQYF
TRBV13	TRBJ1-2	CASSLGLVWEGYTF
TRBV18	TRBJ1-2	CASSLPAGSGYTF
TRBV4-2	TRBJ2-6	CASSPVEGSVSGANVLTF
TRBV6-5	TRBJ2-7	CASSYGPGPYEQYF
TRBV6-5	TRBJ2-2	CASSSRDFDTGELFF
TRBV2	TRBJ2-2	CASSGQGGTGELFF
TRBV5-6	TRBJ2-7	CASSRVRYEQYF
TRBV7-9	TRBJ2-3	CASSFSRARRTDTQYF
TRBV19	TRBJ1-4	CASKDRGFATNEKLFF
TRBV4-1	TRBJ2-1	CASSPRYGTEQFF
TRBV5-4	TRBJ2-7	CASSFAATSSYEQYF
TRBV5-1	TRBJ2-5	CASSSGGVAEYQETQYF
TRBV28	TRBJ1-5	CASGLSTGAGSNQPQHF
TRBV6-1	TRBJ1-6	CASSEARFTGQAGNSPLHF
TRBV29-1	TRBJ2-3	CSVEFETSLTDTQYF
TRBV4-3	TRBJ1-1	CASSQGDRVNTEAFF
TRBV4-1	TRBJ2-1	CASSQDGSGYNEQFF
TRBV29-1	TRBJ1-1	CSGWGGLLNTEAFF
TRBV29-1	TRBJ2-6	CSVEDVGTGLFSGANVLTF
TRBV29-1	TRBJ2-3	CSVVSDTQYF
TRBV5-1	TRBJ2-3	CASSLDPQTGTDTQYF
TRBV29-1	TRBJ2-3	CSVGGSGQGADTQYF
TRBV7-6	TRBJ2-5	CASSLEDRRETQYF
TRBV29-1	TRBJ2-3	CSVQTSGFTDTQYF
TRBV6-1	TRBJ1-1	CASALGDGNTEAFF
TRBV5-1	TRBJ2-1	CASSLGTRVNEQFF
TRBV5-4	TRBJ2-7	CASSFGGSSYEQYF
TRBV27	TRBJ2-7	CASSLVGQGTEQYF
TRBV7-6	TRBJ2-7	CASTSQPRGPYEQYF
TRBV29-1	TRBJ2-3	CSVESGWNTDTQYF
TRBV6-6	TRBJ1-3	CASSYDRARGNTIYF
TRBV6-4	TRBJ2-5	CASSQRMEETQYF
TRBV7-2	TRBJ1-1	CASSLEADTEAFF
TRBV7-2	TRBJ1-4	CASSLDPGTGDEKLFF
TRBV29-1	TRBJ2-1	CSVGHLGGNEQFF
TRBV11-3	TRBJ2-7	CASSYTQTSYEQYF
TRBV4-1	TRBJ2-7	CASSQGLLTYEQYF
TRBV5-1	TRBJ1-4	CASSLEGGATNEKLFF
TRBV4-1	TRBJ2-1	CASSQRGSGSSYNEQFF